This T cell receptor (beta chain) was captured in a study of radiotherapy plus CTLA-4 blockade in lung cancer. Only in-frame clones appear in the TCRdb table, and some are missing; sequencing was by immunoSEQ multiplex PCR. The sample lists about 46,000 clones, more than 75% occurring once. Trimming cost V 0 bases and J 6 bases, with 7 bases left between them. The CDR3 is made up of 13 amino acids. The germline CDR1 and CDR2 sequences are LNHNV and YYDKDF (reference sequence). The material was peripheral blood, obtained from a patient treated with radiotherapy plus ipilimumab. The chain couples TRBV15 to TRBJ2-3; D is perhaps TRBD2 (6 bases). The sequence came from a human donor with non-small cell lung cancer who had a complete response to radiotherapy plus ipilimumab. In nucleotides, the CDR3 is TGTGCCACCAGCAGAGATCGGGGGGATACGCAGTATTTT. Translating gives CATSRDRGDTQYF.